What follows is one TCR beta chain and its context. The junction differs from germline at one of its ends, possibly a read error. These data belong to a study of blood T cells in healthy people across ages. Alongside a J-beta primer mix, a sample-barcoded 5' primer served in a second PCR lasting roughly 7 to 12 cycles. One entry per CDR3 protein, called by TCRdb with MiXCR from the 5' RACE reads. The data show 550,000 to 600,000 distinct CDR3 sequences, with 25% to 30% seen just once and about 18% held by the top ten. Germline CDR1 reads MNHNY; CDR2 reads SVGAGI (reference sequence). This CDR3 comprises 11 residues.

This receptor was identified in a woman in her seventies in good health. The sequencing sample was made of blood. The V and J genes are TRBV6-6 and TRBJ1-2; no clear D. The CDR3 protein is CANSENYGYTF. As DNA, the CDR3 is TGTGCCAACAGTGAGAACTATGGCTACACCTTC.